A single sample is the source of the 23 T cell receptor beta chains below, sequenced in a study of T cells in Graves' hyperthyroidism and ophthalmopathy. Using RNA transcripts as the source, TCR beta CDR3 regions were amplified. HTBI primers were used for first-round RT-PCR of the TCR CDR3. MiXCR, run by TCRdb on the multiplex PCR reads, gives a single entry per CDR3 protein. The sample yields about 560,000 distinct CDR3 sequences, over 15% seen once. The specimen sequenced was blood. The receptors derive from a woman between 18 and 30 years old with Graves' hyperthyroidism.

This clonotype was counted at least ten times. The chain uses TRBV24-1 and TRBJ2-3; 9 bases line up with TRBD2. The CDR3 runs 16 residues. Germline CDR1 KGHDR, CDR2 SFDVKD. V was pared by 4 bases and J by 5 bases, with 9 bases of the junction left unmatched. CDR3 sequence reads: CATSEAGTSLGDTQYF. The CDR3 DNA reads TGTGCCACCAGTGAGGCCGGGACTAGCTTGGGAGATACGCAGTATTTT.

This clonotype has more than one count but fewer than ten. The chain combines TRBV6-2 or TRBV6-3 with TRBJ2-7; D remains ambiguous. Germline CDR1 is MNHEY and CDR2 is SVGEGT. This CDR3 spans 13 amino acids. Trimming shortened V by 2 bases and J by 2 bases, and 7 bases separated the two germline ends. This chain's CDR3 is CASSYMLTYEQYF. The CDR3 coding sequence is TGTGCCAGCAGTTACATGCTGACCTACGAGCAGTACTTC.

This clonotype was observed many times. The rearrangement links TRBV3-1 to TRBJ2-5, with TRBD2 as a possible D gene (6 bases). Trimming removed 5 bases at V and 6 bases at J, with 16 bases between. The CDR3 spans 14 residues. Per the germline V gene, CDR1 is LGHDT and CDR2 is YNNKEL (reference sequence). The CDR3 protein is CASSVRLEGKTQYF. Here the CDR3 DNA reads TGTGCCAGCAGCGTTCGACTAGAGGGCAAGACCCAGTACTTC.

Many counts were recorded for this clonotype. The rearrangement links TRBV7-9 to TRBJ2-1; 11 nucleotides align to TRBD1. Germline lookup yields CDR1 SEHNR and CDR2 FQNEAQ (reference sequence). The J segment lost 8 bases and the V segment lost 5 bases, leaving 5 bases of the junction unmatched. CDR3 length: 14 amino acids. The CDR3 loop is CASSADRGHHEQFF. CDR3 DNA sequence: TGTGCCAGCAGCGCGGACAGGGGGCATCATGAGCAGTTCTTC.

Concerning this clonotype itself: Lacking the conserved final phenylalanine or tryptophan, this CDR3 likely reflects a read error. This chain joins TRBV11-2 and TRBJ1-3; possibly TRBD1 for D (5 bases). The germline V gene encodes CDR1 SGHAT and CDR2 FQNNGV. The CDR3 totals 14 residues. Trimming removed 5 bases from V and 1 base from J, with 9 bases in between. CDR3 in amino acids: CASSAGTSGNTIYS. CDR3 bases: TGTGCCAGCAGCGCCGGGACGTCTGGAAACACCATATATTCT.

This clonotype was seen repeatedly, ten times or more. The chain combines TRBV5-1 with TRBJ1-1; D gene unclear. V gave up 0 bases and J gave up 3 bases, with 3 bases separating them. The germline V gene has CDR1 SGHRS and CDR2 YFSETQ. The CDR3 extends over 12 amino acids. CDR3 in DNA: TGCGCCAGCAGCTTGGACTACACTGAAGCTTTCTTT. Translation gives CASSLDYTEAFF.

There are a few counts of this clonotype. V gene TRBV25-1 combines with J gene TRBJ2-7; D may be TRBD2 (5 bases). Trimming shortened V by 4 bases and J by 5 bases, and 18 bases separated the two germline ends. Germline V gene data show CDR1 as MGHDK and CDR2 as SYGVNS. This CDR3 spans 15 amino acids. The CDR3 coding sequence is TGTGCCAGCAGTGGGAGTGAGAGGGTTTTCAACGAGCAGTACTTC. Amino acids: CASSGSERVFNEQYF.

This clonotype was detected ten times or more. The chain combines TRBV5-1 with TRBJ2-1; 11 nucleotides match TRBD2. CDR1 and CDR2 from the germline V gene are SGHRS and YFSETQ. The CDR3 loop spans 14 amino acids. V shed 7 bases and J 8 bases; nucleotides not matched to a gene: 8. CDR3 amino acids: CASSIAGGNDEQFF. The CDR3 nucleotides read TGCGCCAGCTCCATAGCGGGGGGGAATGATGAGCAGTTCTTC.

V usage is TRBV7-9 and J usage is TRBJ1-1; 8 bases fit TRBD1. The CDR3 runs to 16 residues. J gave up 2 bases and V 2 bases, and 7 bases lay outside the gene matches. Germline CDR1 and CDR2: SEHNR and FQNEAQ (reference sequence). CDR3 nucleotide sequence: TGTGCCAGCAGCTTACCTACAGGGGGACTTAACACTGAAGCTTTCTTT. It encodes CASSLPTGGLNTEAFF.

Many counts were recorded for this clonotype. This chain joins TRBV7-2 and TRBJ1-1; the D gene is possibly TRBD1 (6 bases). The CDR3 runs 18 residues. The V end lost 5 bases, the J end lost 1 base, and 23 bases lay between the germline ends. Germline V gene lookup returns CDR1 SGHTA and CDR2 FQGNSA. CDR3 sequence reads: CASSPGGVGARGNTEAFF. CDR3 DNA: TGTGCCAGCAGCCCGGGAGGTGTGGGGGCGAGAGGGAACACTGAAGCTTTCTTT.

The gene calls are TRBV29-1 and TRBJ2-2; no clear D. Trimming stripped 4 bases from V and 3 bases from J, with 12 bases between. There are 14 residues in the CDR3. CDR1 is SQVTM and CDR2 is ANQGSEA in the germline V gene. The CDR3 nucleotides read TGCAGCGTTGGGACCCCCAAGGACACCGGGGAGCTGTTTTTT. Protein product: CSVGTPKDTGELFF.

This clonotype appeared many times. The gene calls are TRBV20-1 and TRBJ2-7, with 8 bases that match TRBD2. The CDR3 covers 13 residues. J lost 5 bases, V lost 6 bases, and 9 bases had no gene match. Germline loops: CDR1 DFQATT, CDR2 SNEGSKA (reference sequence). The CDR3 reads CSALSGSWNEQYF. DNA for the CDR3: TGCAGTGCGCTGAGCGGGAGCTGGAACGAGCAGTACTTC.

The CDR3 reads CASSRHESGYTF. In DNA, the CDR3 is TGCGCCAGCAGCCGACACGAGTCTGGCTACACCTTC. The chain is built from TRBV4-1 and TRBJ1-2; D uncertain. V lost 4 bases to trimming and J lost 7 bases, with 10 bases between them. CDR1 MGHRA and CDR2 YSYEKL come from the germline V gene. The CDR3 runs to 12 residues.

The table lists this clonotype with many counts. CDR3 protein: CASAPGTSGGSYNEQFF. Written as DNA, the CDR3 is TGTGCTAGTGCTCCCGGGACTAGCGGGGGATCCTACAATGAGCAGTTCTTC. The V gene is TRBV12-5, the J gene TRBJ2-1; 14 bases agree with TRBD2. CDR1 is LGHNT and CDR2 is FRNRAP in the germline V gene. This CDR3 region has 17 residues. Trimming at V came to 7 bases and at J to 1 base, leaving 6 bases not matched to a gene.

This clonotype was recorded at least ten times. This chain uses TRBV27 with TRBJ2-2; D perhaps matches TRBD2 (6 bases). This CDR3 contains 14 residues. CDR1 and CDR2 from the germline V gene are MNHEY and SMNVEV (reference sequence). V dropped 6 bases and J dropped 2 bases, with 10 bases sitting between them. CDR3 DNA: TGTGCCAGCAGAGGGACTTTAAACACCGGGGAGCTGTTTTTT. Protein product: CASRGTLNTGELFF.

The J gene is TRBJ1-5, the V gene TRBV7-8, with D hard to call. Germline loops: CDR1 SGHVS, CDR2 FQNEAQ. The CDR3 sequence is 17 residues long. Trimming pared 5 bases from V and 0 bases from J, leaving 17 bases between. CDR3 in amino acids: CASSMQTEFYSNQPQHF. The DNA for the CDR3 is TGTGCCAGCAGCATGCAGACGGAGTTCTATAGCAATCAGCCCCAGCATTTT.

The chain combines TRBV19 with TRBJ2-5; D may be TRBD2 (6 bases). V gave up 1 base and J gave up 2 bases, with 11 bases separating them. Germline V gives CDR1 LNHDA, CDR2 SQIVND (reference sequence). The CDR3 is made up of 15 amino acids. CDR3 sequence (DNA): TGTGCCAGTAGTATAGTGGTAGGAGGGCAAGAGACCCAGTACTTC. It yields the protein CASSIVVGGQETQYF.

The chain couples TRBV13 to TRBJ1-6; D perhaps matches TRBD1 (6 bases). The CDR3 extends over 16 amino acids. Germline assignment: CDR1 PRHDT and CDR2 FYEKMQ (reference sequence). V was trimmed by 2 bases and J by 7 bases, leaving 15 bases between them. The CDR3 sequence: CASSLSGASGNSPLHF. DNA for the CDR3: TGTGCCAGCAGCTTATCGGGGGCCTCGGGAAATTCACCCCTCCACTTT.

This clonotype was picked up many times. This rearrangement joins TRBV11-2 to TRBJ2-7; TRBD1 aligns across 8 bases. The junction had 5 bases not matched to a gene; V was cut back by 3 bases and J by 4 bases. This CDR3 has 14 amino acids. The germline CDR1 and CDR2 sequences are SGHAT and FQNNGV. For the CDR3, the DNA is TGTGCCAGCAGCTTGGGACAGGTGGAGTACGAGCAGTACTTC. Translated: CASSLGQVEYEQYF.

This clonotype was found many times. CDR3 coding DNA: TGTGCCAGCAGGGACTACACAGATACGCAGTATTTT. It codes for CASRDYTDTQYF. The rearrangement links TRBV2 to TRBJ2-3; a possible D gene is TRBD2 (6 bases). Trimming removed 6 bases at V and 2 bases at J, with 6 bases between. Germline-derived CDR1 and CDR2 are SNHLY and FYNNEI. The CDR3 sequence is 12 residues long.

The rearrangement joins TRBV5-1 to TRBJ1-6; D may be TRBD1 (6 bases). The length of the CDR3 is 15 residues. The germline CDR1 and CDR2 sequences are SGHRS and YFSETQ. V lost 0 bases to trimming and J lost 9 bases, with 13 bases between them. CDR3: CASSLAGTRVSPLHF. In DNA, the CDR3 is TGCGCCAGCAGCTTGGCCGGGACAAGGGTTTCACCCCTCCACTTT.

This clonotype appeared a few times. The chain recombines TRBV11-2 with TRBJ2-2; 9 nucleotides agree with TRBD1. V trimming: 3 bases; J trimming: 4 bases; junction bases outside the gene matches: 3. Germline CDR1 is SGHAT and CDR2 is FQNNGV. This CDR3 spans 15 amino acids. CDR3 coding DNA: TGTGCCAGCAGCTTTAAGACAGGGGGCACCGGGGAGCTGTTTTTT. Its protein product is CASSFKTGGTGELFF.

This clonotype has at least ten counts. The chain has TRBV5-1 and TRBJ2-1; 11 bases line up with TRBD2. The CDR3 loop spans 15 amino acids. Germline loops: CDR1 SGHRS, CDR2 YFSETQ. The J segment lost 9 bases and the V segment lost 6 bases, leaving 11 bases of the junction unmatched. The CDR3 spells CASNYIAGGGGEQFF. DNA of the CDR3: TGCGCCAGCAACTACATAGCGGGAGGGGGGGGTGAGCAGTTCTTC.